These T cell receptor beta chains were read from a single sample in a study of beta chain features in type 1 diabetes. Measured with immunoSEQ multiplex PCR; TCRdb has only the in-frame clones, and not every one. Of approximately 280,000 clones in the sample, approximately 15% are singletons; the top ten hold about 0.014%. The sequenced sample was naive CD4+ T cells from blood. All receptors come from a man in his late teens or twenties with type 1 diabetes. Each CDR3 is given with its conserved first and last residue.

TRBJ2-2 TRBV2 CASSVRDSAGELFF
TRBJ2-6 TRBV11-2 CASSSFGANVLTF
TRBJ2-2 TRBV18 CASSPRQMNTGELFF
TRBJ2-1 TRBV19 CASSGSGVEQFF
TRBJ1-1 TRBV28 CASSSGFGGTEAFF
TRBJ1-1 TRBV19 CASIDRGESEAFF
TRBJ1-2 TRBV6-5 CASSYGGTGGYGYTF
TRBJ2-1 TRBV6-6 CASSSHSYNEQFF
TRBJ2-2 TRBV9 CASSVVAGGTGELFF
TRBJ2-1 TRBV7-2 CASSSGQGIFLFF
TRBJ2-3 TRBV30 CAWSGASGSIDTQYF
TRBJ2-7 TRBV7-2 CASNAYSAASRGEQYF
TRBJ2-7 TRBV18 CASSPNTGGAVYEQYF
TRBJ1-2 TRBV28 CASGLGRGPYGYTF
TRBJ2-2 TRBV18 CASSPSGATGELFF
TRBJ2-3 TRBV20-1 CSGGRAHTQYF
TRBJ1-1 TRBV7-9 CASSLGGTGMNTEAFF
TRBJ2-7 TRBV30 CAWSVLMRSGSYEQYF
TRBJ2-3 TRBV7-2 CASSPGLLRAGGTQYF
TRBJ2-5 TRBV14 CASSRRRGEETQYF
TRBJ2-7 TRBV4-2 CASSQRGLAGGPGYEQYF
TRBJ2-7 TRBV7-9 CASRPNPRRAAAGEQYF
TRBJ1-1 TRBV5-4 CASSLENGGVTEAFF
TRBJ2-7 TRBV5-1 CASSPGGGAYEQYF
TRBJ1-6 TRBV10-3 CAISTTDSRDSPLHF
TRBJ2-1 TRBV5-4 CASSFSLADYNEQFF
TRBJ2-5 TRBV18 CASSPRQGQETQYF
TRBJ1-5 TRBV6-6 CASSPRSGLSNQPQHF
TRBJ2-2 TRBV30 CARKDRRDTGELFF
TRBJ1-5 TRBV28 CASSVRQPQHF
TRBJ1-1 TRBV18 CASSSGQNTEAFF
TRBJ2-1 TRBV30 CAWSVGLAGGNEQFF
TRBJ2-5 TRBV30 CAWSAEVTQYF
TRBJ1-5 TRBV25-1 CASRGTNQPQHF
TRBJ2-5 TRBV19 CASSMALTGTRRGTQYF
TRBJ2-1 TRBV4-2 CASSRGLGNNEQFF
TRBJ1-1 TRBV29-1 CSSRGAAEAFF
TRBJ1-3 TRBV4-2 CASSQVSRGGGHTIYF
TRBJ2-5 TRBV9 CASSVGLDGTGQETQYF
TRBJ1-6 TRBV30 CAWQAAGGMPLHF
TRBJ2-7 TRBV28 CASSSGLAGRYEQYF
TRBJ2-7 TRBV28 CASATGGGQYF
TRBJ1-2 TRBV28 CASSGSRGYTF
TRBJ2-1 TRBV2 CASILPGQGSNEQFF
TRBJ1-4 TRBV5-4 CASGGNEKLFF
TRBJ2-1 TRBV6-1 CASRSYRGPYNEQFF
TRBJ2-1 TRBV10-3 CAISPAERGWVQFF
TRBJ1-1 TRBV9 CASSVVSTGGTEAFF
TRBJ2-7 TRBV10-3 CAISEWHPSEQYF
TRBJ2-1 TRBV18 CASSTGTGGFNEQFF
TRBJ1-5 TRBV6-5 CASSKRSNQPQHF
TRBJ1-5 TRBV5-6 CASSLRYSNQPQHF
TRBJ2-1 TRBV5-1 CASRVDGGGSYNEQFF